A single sample is the source of the 26 T cell receptor beta chains below, sequenced in a study of regulatory T cells in long-lasting Graves disease. Time point described: newly diagnosed GD, antithyroid drugs for less than 3 months. PBMCs were the source of the RNA used for TCR sequencing. For TCR beta, libraries came from iRepertoire HTBI primers and Arm-PCR of CDR3 regions. From the multiplex PCR reads, TCRdb called clonotypes with MiXCR, one entry per CDR3 protein. Here the sample spans 530,000 or so distinct CDR3 sequences, more than 15% being singletons. This sample was shared with a second study, whose subject was T cells in Graves' hyperthyroidism and ophthalmopathy.

The sequenced sample was peripheral blood mononuclear cells (PBMCs), obtained at new diagnosis, from a patient treated with antithyroid drugs. The receptors stem from a young man with Graves disease.

This clonotype was detected only a few times. V usage is TRBV20-1 and J usage is TRBJ2-3; 15 bases are a match to TRBD2. Trimming removed 4 bases from V and 9 bases from J; junction bases left unmatched: 11. The CDR3 consists of 16 residues. CDR1 DFQATT and CDR2 SNEGSKA come from the germline V gene (reference sequence). The CDR3 spells CSATAGTSGRWGTQYF. The CDR3 DNA reads TGCAGTGCTACTGCCGGGACTAGCGGGAGGTGGGGGACGCAGTATTTT.

In this sample, this clonotype turned up a few times. This chain joins TRBV2 and TRBJ2-7; no clear D gene. The CDR3 is 14 residues long. Germline V gives CDR1 SNHLY, CDR2 FYNNEI. Trimming stripped 7 bases from V and 4 bases from J, with 17 bases between. This CDR3 reads CASTMGTEGYEQYF. CDR3 DNA: TGTGCCAGCACTATGGGAACAGAAGGTTACGAGCAGTACTTC.

As to this clonotype: Being one base from a much bigger clone, this may be a read error. The chain is built from TRBV6-1 and TRBJ1-5; D is perhaps TRBD1 (5 bases). The V gene's germline CDR1 is MNHNS and CDR2 SASEGT. The CDR3 is 14 amino acids. CDR3 in amino acids: CASGEVPGQQPQHF. In DNA, the CDR3 is TGTGCCAGCGGTGAAGTGCCGGGGCAGCAGCCCCAGCATTTT.

For the CDR3, the DNA is TGCGCCAGCAGCTTGGCCAGACTTTGGACTAGCGCCCGATTCACCGGGGAGCTGTTTTTT. This sequence encodes CASSLARLWTSARFTGELFF. The chain carries TRBV5-1 and TRBJ2-2; 9 bases are a match to TRBD2. J lost 4 bases, V lost 0 bases, and 16 bases had no gene match. This CDR3 has 20 residues. CDR1 is SGHRS, CDR2 YFSETQ, per germline.

The V and J genes are TRBV4-1 and TRBJ2-7; D not resolved. Trimming removed 1 base at V and 3 bases at J, with 16 bases between. Looked up from germline, CDR1 is MGHRA and CDR2 is YSYEKL. The CDR3 is 16 amino acids. CDR3 DNA: TGCGCCAGCAGCCAAGTCCATTGGGATTCTATCTACGAGCAGTACTTC. It yields the protein CASSQVHWDSIYEQYF.

In its sample, this clonotype was seen once. V is TRBV4-3 and J is TRBJ2-1; 9 positions match TRBD2. Germline CDR1 LGHNA, CDR2 YSLEER. This CDR3 is 15 amino acids long. Germline trimming cut 4 bases from V and 6 bases from J; bases unmatched to any gene: 7. CDR3 sequence: CASSPTLAGTNEQFF. The CDR3 DNA is TGCGCCAGCAGCCCCACCCTAGCGGGGACCAATGAGCAGTTCTTC.

J is TRBJ2-7 and V is TRBV20-1; 10 nucleotides agree with TRBD1. The CDR3 has 16 amino acids. V lost 6 bases to trimming and J lost 0 bases; unmatched junction nucleotides: 11. Germline-derived CDR1 and CDR2 are DFQATT and SNEGSKA (reference sequence). The DNA for the CDR3 is TGCAGTGCGGACGCCGGGACAGGGGTTAACTCCTACGAGCAGTACTTC. Translation gives CSADAGTGVNSYEQYF.

This clonotype was seen ten or more times. The chain links TRBV5-4 to TRBJ1-1; maybe TRBD1 (6 bases). The CDR3 spans 15 residues. Germline loops: CDR1 SGHNT, CDR2 YYREEE (reference sequence). Between the trimmed V and J ends, which lost 2 bases and 3 bases, there was a span of 14 bases. For the CDR3, the DNA is TGTGCCAGCAGCTTCAGGGGATACGGGCACACTGAAGCTTTCTTT. Encoded protein: CASSFRGYGHTEAFF.

This clonotype occurred many times. The CDR3 is CASSQDGETQYF. The CDR3 nucleotides read TGTGCCAGCAGCCAAGACGGAGAGACCCAGTACTTC. The genes are TRBV3-1 and TRBJ2-5; D gene unclear. The CDR3 sequence is 12 residues long. The germline V gene has CDR1 LGHDT and CDR2 YNNKEL (reference sequence). With 0 bases removed from V and 4 bases from J, the gap between germline ends came to 3 bases.

This chain connects TRBV5-1 to TRBJ2-6, with 8 bases that match TRBD2. The CDR3 runs 16 residues. The ends lost 4 bases at V and 3 bases at J; junction bases unmatched: 6. Germline V CDR1 and CDR2: SGHRS, YFSETQ. The CDR3 region is CASSSTGTSGANVLTF. The CDR3 region has the DNA TGCGCCAGCAGCAGTACAGGGACTAGTGGGGCCAACGTCCTGACTTTC.

This clonotype has a count of ten or more. The chain employs TRBV2 and TRBJ2-1, with TRBD2 identical over 8 bases. V gave up 6 bases and J gave up 2 bases; unmatched junction bases: 6. Germline CDR1 reads SNHLY; CDR2 reads FYNNEI. The CDR3 runs to 15 residues. CDR3 protein: CASRTRGGAYNEQFF. As DNA, the CDR3 is TGTGCCAGCAGAACCCGGGGGGGCGCCTACAATGAGCAGTTCTTC.

In DNA, the CDR3 is TGCGCCAGCAGCTCCTCCGGGACAGGGGGTGAAAAACTGTTTTTT. This sequence encodes CASSSSGTGGEKLFF. V usage is TRBV5-1 and J usage is TRBJ1-4; 11 positions agree with TRBD1. J lost 7 bases, V lost 3 bases, and 5 bases had no gene match. The germline CDR1 and CDR2 sequences are SGHRS and YFSETQ. The CDR3 has 15 residues.

This clonotype was counted ten times or more. The V and J genes are TRBV18 and TRBJ2-5; the D gene is possibly TRBD2 (6 bases). V dropped 2 bases and J dropped 4 bases, with 11 bases sitting between them. The V gene's germline CDR1 is KGHSH and CDR2 LQKENI. The CDR3 extends over 14 amino acids. CDR3: CASSPWAEGETQYF. Written as DNA, the CDR3 is TGTGCCAGCTCACCATGGGCGGAGGGAGAGACCCAGTACTTC. The variable domain in full, completed from reference TRBV18 and TRBJ2-5, reads NAGVMQNPRHLVRRRGQEARLRCSPMKGHSHVYWYRQLPEEGLKFMVYLQKENIIDESGMPKERFSAEFPKEGPSILRIQQVVRGDSAAYFCASSPWAEGETQYFGPGTRLLVL.

As concerns this clonotype: Being one base from a much bigger clone, this may be a read error. The chain has TRBV3-1 and TRBJ2-3; a possible D gene is TRBD2 (6 bases). In germline, CDR1 is LGHDT, CDR2 YNNKEL (reference sequence). Trimming cost V 4 bases and J 2 bases, with 28 bases left between them. The CDR3 covers 20 residues. The CDR3 spells CASSPHHDYRLASNTDTQYF. The CDR3 bases are TGTGCCAGCAGCCCACACCATGACTATCGGCTAGCGTCGAACACAGATACGCAGTATTTT.

The V gene is TRBV5-4, the J gene TRBJ2-1, with D possibly being TRBD2 (7 bases). V lost 3 bases, J lost 4 bases, and 17 bases lay in between. CDR1 and CDR2 from the germline V gene are SGHNT and YYREEE (reference sequence). The CDR3 loop spans 16 amino acids. The CDR3 region is CASSSTTGRAYNEQFF. In DNA form, the CDR3 reads TGTGCCAGCAGCTCCACTACAGGGAGGGCGTACAATGAGCAGTTCTTC.

A remark on this clonotype: The junction and the germline gene differ at one end; a read error may be behind it. The chain combines TRBV30 with TRBJ2-3; either TRBD1 or TRBD2 may supply D (5 bases each). This CDR3 contains 15 residues. From germline, CDR1 is GTSNPN and CDR2 SVGIG (reference sequence). CDR3 DNA: TGTGCCTGGAGTGTCGGGGCTTCGAGCACAGGTACGCAGTATTTT. It encodes CAWSVGASSTGTQYF.

In this sample, this clonotype turned up many times. The chain employs TRBV30 and TRBJ2-3; D is unresolved. CDR1 is GTSNPN and CDR2 is SVGIG in the germline V gene (reference sequence). V lost 0 bases, J lost 8 bases, and 9 bases lay in between. This CDR3 is built from 12 residues. The CDR3 DNA sequence: TGTGCCTGGAGTGTGGGGTGGGGTACGCAGTATTTT. It is translated as CAWSVGWGTQYF.

This clonotype was detected only a few times. V gene TRBV11-2 combines with J gene TRBJ2-1; the D is unclear. Germline CDR1 reads SGHAT; CDR2 reads FQNNGV. This CDR3 has 15 amino acids. Deletions cut 1 base from V and 5 bases from J, with 12 bases between. For the CDR3, the DNA is TGTGCCAGCAGCTTAGTAGGTGGCAGCAACAATGAGCAGTTCTTC. Protein sequence: CASSLVGGSNNEQFF. The entire variable domain, with the rest obtained from reference TRBV11-2 and TRBJ2-1, is as follows: EAGVAQSPRYKIIEKRQSVAFWCNPISGHATLYWYQQILGQGPKLLIQFQNNGVVDDSQLPKDRFSAERLKGVDSTLKIQPAKLEDSAVYLCASSLVGGSNNEQFFGPGTRLTVL.

This clonotype was observed many times. The rearrangement uses TRBV20-1 and TRBJ2-5; tentative D call: TRBD2 (5 bases). Looked up from germline, CDR1 is DFQATT and CDR2 is SNEGSKA (reference sequence). This CDR3 has 13 residues. Trimming cost V 5 bases and J 1 base, with 11 bases left between them. CDR3 protein: CSAPRGFQETQYF. CDR3 bases: TGCAGTGCTCCCCGAGGGTTCCAAGAGACCCAGTACTTC.

This clonotype was seen many times. The rearrangement joins TRBV7-6 to TRBJ2-1; 12 nucleotides match TRBD2. CDR3 length: 16 residues. Germline loops: CDR1 SGHVS, CDR2 FNYEAQ. V lost 7 bases and J lost 10; bases outside the gene matches: 14. Written as DNA, the CDR3 is TGTGCCAGCACCCTAGTCTCTAGCGGGAGGGGTGGCGAGCAGTTCTTC. It yields the protein CASTLVSSGRGGEQFF.

The sample holds many counts of this clonotype. The chain has TRBV7-3 and TRBJ2-1; 8 bases fit TRBD2. Germline loops: CDR1 SGHTA, CDR2 FQGTGA. This CDR3 is built from 15 residues. V gave up 5 bases and J gave up 6 bases; unmatched junction bases: 9. This chain's CDR3 is CASSVRSGMGNEQFF. CDR3 DNA: TGTGCCAGCAGCGTACGTAGCGGGATGGGCAATGAGCAGTTCTTC.

The V gene is TRBV7-6, the J gene TRBJ1-4; the D is unclear. Trimming stripped 5 bases from V and 5 bases from J, with 6 bases between. CDR1 SGHVS and CDR2 FNYEAQ come from the germline V gene. CDR3 length: 12 residues. CDR3 loop: CASSPHNEKLFF. CDR3 coding DNA: TGTGCCAGCAGCCCCCACAATGAAAAACTGTTTTTT.

The rearrangement uses TRBV19 and TRBJ2-1; 7 positions agree with TRBD2. The J segment lost 10 bases and the V segment lost 4 bases, leaving 13 bases of the junction unmatched. This CDR3 is 15 amino acids long. Germline V gene sequence: CDR1 LNHDA, CDR2 SQIVND (reference sequence). The CDR3 coding sequence is TGTGCCAGTAGTAAGGCGGGAGAGGGCCCTTGGGAGCAGTTCTTC. As protein: CASSKAGEGPWEQFF.

The rearrangement uses TRBV5-1 and TRBJ1-3, with 12 bases that match TRBD1. J gave up 4 bases and V 4 bases, and 6 bases lay outside the gene matches. The CDR3 runs to 16 residues. Germline values: CDR1 SGHRS, CDR2 YFSETQ. Here the CDR3 reads CASSQGQGAFGNTIYF. CDR3 DNA: TGCGCCAGCAGCCAGGGACAGGGGGCCTTCGGAAACACCATATATTTT.

Turning to this clonotype: A much larger clone lies one base from this, so it may be a read error. The J gene is TRBJ2-1, the V gene TRBV20-1; D not certain. CDR3 length: 14 residues. Germline lookup yields CDR1 DFQATT and CDR2 SNEGSKA (reference sequence). Deletions cut 6 bases from V and 2 bases from J, with 14 bases between. The CDR3 nucleotides are TGCAGTGCACATCCCCAGGTGACCTACAATGAGCAGTTCTTC. This translates into CSAHPQVTYNEQFF.

Ten or more counts support this clonotype. The CDR3 DNA sequence: TGTGCCAGCAGCGTAGCAGCGACAATGAACACTGAAGCTTTCTTT. Encoded protein: CASSVAATMNTEAFF. The rearrangement uses TRBV9 and TRBJ1-1, with D unresolved. V dropped 0 bases and J dropped 0 bases, with 9 bases sitting between them. The CDR3 runs to 15 residues. Germline V gives CDR1 SGDLS, CDR2 YYNGEE.